This note documents a single T cell receptor beta chain sequence. Antigen: not known. Germline-derived CDR1 and CDR2 are SQVTM and ANQGSEA. This CDR3 region has 14 residues. The data originate from a study of CXCR3-negative and CXCR3-positive naive CD8 T cells. Turning to the study itself: Overall TRB read output was about 135 million, and each library contained about 1.5 +/- 0.3 million reads. Whole-study findings and limits: In naive cells, CXCR3-negative and CXCR3-positive subsets had similar TRBV-TRBJ usage; memory cells differed.

Researchers prepared the TRB cDNA libraries using 5' RACE with UMI labels. For each CDR3 protein, TCRdb gives one entry from its re-call of the 5' RACE reads, without DNA. The table for this sample gives around 140,000 distinct CDR3 sequences. The authors gated naive CD8+ T cells as CD45RO-CCR7+CD27+CD95-. The sequence was obtained from a human donor in good health. Some clones in this sample may be carry-over from other donors' samples. The specimen was naive CXCR3- CD8+ T cells from blood. The subset is: CD45RO-CCR7+CD27+CD95- naive CD8+ T cells lacking CXCR3 (TNR3-). The rearrangement joins TRBV29-1 to TRBJ2-2. The CDR3 protein is CSVVAAVNTGELFF.